A single sample is the source of the 12 T cell receptor beta chains below, sequenced in a study of T cell responses to AZD1222 COVID-19 vaccine (dated by TCRdb to 2020 to 2023). The library relied on the immunoSEQ multiplex PCR assay. Entries here come from immuneACCESS through TCRdb and include only in-frame sequences with V and J called. Some clones fail to appear in such tables; in the studies checked, an unresolved V gene covers under half of the shortfall, and the cause of the remainder is unknown. The sample includes 89,000 or so clones, with 70% to 90% observed a single time. Around 5.4% of the sample lies in the top ten. The time point label on this specimen signifies: about 28 days (+/-7) after the second vaccine dose. Sequencing used peripheral blood, obtained 28 days after the second AZD1222 dose. Receptors originate from an adult who received the AZD1222 COVID-19 vaccine.

The rearrangement joins TRBV3-1 (or the pseudogene TRBV3-2) to TRBJ2-3; D may be TRBD2 (5 bases). This CDR3 is built from 15 residues. The V end lost 1 base, the J end lost 0 bases, and 8 bases lay between the germline ends. CDR1 is LGHDT, CDR2 YNNKEL, per germline (reference sequence). CDR3: CASSQGGSSTDTQYF. The CDR3 region has the DNA TGTGCCAGCAGCCAAGGCGGGTCTAGCACAGATACGCAGTATTTT.

V usage is TRBV9 and J usage is TRBJ2-5; no clear D. V was cut by 0 bases and J by 4 bases, with 22 bases left in between. Germline V CDR1 and CDR2: SGDLS, YYNGEE. The CDR3 covers 18 residues. CDR3 residues: CASSVAALGISFAETQYF. CDR3 DNA sequence: TGTGCCAGCAGCGTAGCCGCCCTAGGGATTAGTTTTGCAGAGACCCAGTACTTC.

The genes are TRBV2 and TRBJ2-3; 9 bases are a match to TRBD2. The germline gives CDR1 SNHLY, CDR2 FYNNEI. The CDR3 extends over 13 amino acids. J was trimmed by 3 bases and V by 9 bases; bases with no gene match: 4. CDR3 in amino acids: CASSGGVTDTQYF. The CDR3 bases are TGTGCCAGTAGCGGGGGTGTAACAGATACGCAGTATTTT.

The CDR3 coding sequence is TGTGCCAGCAGTAGGGCCTCGGAGGTTCAGCCCCAGCATTTT. It is translated as CASSRASEVQPQHF. The J gene is TRBJ1-5, the V gene TRBV28; D is uncertain. In germline, CDR1 is MDHEN, CDR2 SYDVKM. This CDR3 spans 14 amino acids. V shed 5 bases and J shed 6 bases, with 14 bases lying between them.

This CDR3 reads CASRAGQSYNEQFF. The CDR3 coding sequence is TGTGCCAGTAGGGCGGGACAGAGCTACAATGAGCAGTTCTTC. The chain joins TRBV19 to TRBJ2-1; tentatively, D is TRBD1 (7 bases). The CDR3 loop spans 14 amino acids. CDR1 and CDR2 from the germline V gene are LNHDA and SQIVND (reference sequence). V was shortened by 6 bases and J by 3 bases, with 12 bases between the two germline ends. Supplemented by reference TRBV19 and TRBJ2-1, the full variable domain reads DGGITQSPKYLFRKEGQNVTLSCEQNLNHDAMYWYRQDPGQGLRLIYYSQIVNDFQKGDIAEGYSVSREKKESFPLTVTSAQKNPTAFYLCASRAGQSYNEQFFGPGTRLTVL.

The chain employs TRBV5-1 and TRBJ1-3; possible D gene TRBD1, 6 bases. CDR3 size: 17 residues. Trimming cost V 4 bases and J 7 bases, with 24 bases left between them. CDR1 and CDR2 (germline): SGHRS, YFSETQ. CDR3 loop: CASSGGVGTPRGNTIYF. The DNA for the CDR3 is TGCGCCAGCAGCGGCGGCGTGGGGACACCTCGGGGTAACACCATATATTTT.

This clone was observed a single time. The CDR3 here is CASSDLQRPVIEQYF. For the CDR3, the DNA is TGCGCCAGCAGTGACCTACAGAGACCCGTGATCGAGCAGTACTTC. This chain links TRBV10-1 with TRBJ2-7; unclear D gene. This CDR3 region has 15 residues. V was trimmed by 3 bases and J by 6 bases, leaving 18 bases between them. CDR1 and CDR2 (germline): WNHNN, SYGVQD (reference sequence).

V and J are TRBV7-2 and TRBJ1-1; D might be TRBD1 (5 bases). Germline assignment: CDR1 SGHTA and CDR2 FQGNSA. The CDR3 runs 14 residues. The ends were cut back, 2 bases at V and 6 bases at J, with 13 bases in the middle. CDR3 DNA: TGTGCCAGCAGCTTATTCGGGACGTGGGCTGAAGCTTTCTTT. Its protein product is CASSLFGTWAEAFF.

The rearrangement links TRBV7-9 to TRBJ2-3, with 7 positions matching TRBD2. V gave up 6 bases and J gave up 4 bases; unmatched junction bases: 10. The CDR3 length is 15 residues. The germline V gene encodes CDR1 SEHNR and CDR2 FQNEAQ (reference sequence). Written as DNA, the CDR3 is TGTGCCAGCAGGAGGGAGCGGGACTTTGCAGATACGCAGTATTTT. It specifies CASRRERDFADTQYF.

The chain recombines TRBV5-1 with TRBJ1-5; D remains unclear. The CDR3 totals 14 residues. CDR1 is SGHRS and CDR2 is YFSETQ in the germline V gene. V was trimmed by 0 bases and J by 6 bases, leaving 10 bases between them. CDR3 coding DNA: TGCGCCAGCAGCTTGGACAGTGTCGGTCAGCCCCAGCATTTT. Its protein product is CASSLDSVGQPQHF.

The chain uses TRBV6-5 and TRBJ1-4, with 8 bases fitting TRBD1. The trim removed 2 bases at V and 8 bases at J, leaving 7 bases unmatched. This CDR3 spans 15 amino acids. CDR1 is MNHEY and CDR2 is SVGAGI in the germline V gene. This CDR3 is CASSYAGQGYEKLFF. DNA of the CDR3: TGTGCCAGCAGTTACGCCGGACAGGGCTACGAAAAACTGTTTTTT.

This clone turned up a few times. V and J are TRBV18 and TRBJ2-4, with 7 nucleotides matching TRBD1. CDR1 is KGHSH and CDR2 is LQKENI in the germline V gene. This CDR3 region has 14 residues. After removal of 0 bases from V and 5 bases from J, the junction contained 1 base not matched to a gene. The CDR3 DNA follows: TGTGCCAGCTCACCACCGGGACAGCAAAACATTCAGTACTTC. Translated, it gives CASSPPGQQNIQYF.